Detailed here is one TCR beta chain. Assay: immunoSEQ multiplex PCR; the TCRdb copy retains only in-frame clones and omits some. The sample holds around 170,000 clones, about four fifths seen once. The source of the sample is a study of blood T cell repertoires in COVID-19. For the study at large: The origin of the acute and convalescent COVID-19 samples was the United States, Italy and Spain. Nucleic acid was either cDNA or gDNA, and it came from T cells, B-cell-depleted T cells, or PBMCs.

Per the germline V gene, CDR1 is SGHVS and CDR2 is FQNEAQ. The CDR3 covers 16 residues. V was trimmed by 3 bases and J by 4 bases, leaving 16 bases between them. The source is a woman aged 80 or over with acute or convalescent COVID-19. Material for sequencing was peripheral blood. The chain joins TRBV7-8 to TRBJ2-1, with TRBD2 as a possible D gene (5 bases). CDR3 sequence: CASSLQPPGGYNEQFF. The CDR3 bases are TGTGCCAGCAGCTTGCAACCCCCTGGAGGTTACAATGAGCAGTTCTTC.